These 2 T cell receptor beta chains came from one sample sequenced in a study of blood T cell repertoires in COVID-19. Profiling relied on immunoSEQ multiplex PCR, and the TCRdb table lists in-frame clones only, not all of them. The repertoire has over 200,000 clones, more than 80% of them found once; the top ten carry around 9.2%. Sequencing was done on a sample of PBMCs or T cells enriched from blood (not recorded which). These receptor sequences come from a man aged 40-50 years who had recovered from COVID-19.

This clone occurred a few times. V is TRBV9 and J is TRBJ1-2; D perhaps matches TRBD1 (6 bases). V shed 0 bases and J shed 2 bases, with 11 bases lying between them. This CDR3 comprises 15 residues. The germline V gene has CDR1 SGDLS and CDR2 YYNGEE. CDR3 protein: CASSVETGRNYGYTF. DNA for the CDR3: TGTGCCAGCAGCGTAGAAACAGGGAGAAACTATGGCTACACCTTC.

The chain couples TRBV5-6 to TRBJ2-7; D may be TRBD1 (6 bases). V was cut by 2 bases and J by 7 bases, with 10 bases left in between. CDR1 SGHDT and CDR2 YYEEEE come from the germline V gene. This CDR3 is 12 amino acids long. The CDR3: CASSFWGREQYF. The CDR3, as DNA: TGTGCCAGCAGCTTTTGGGGGCGTGAGCAGTACTTC.